A selection of T cell receptor beta chains follows, all from one sample in a study of vaccination and CD4 T cells after COVID-19. Their antigen targets remain unknown. TCRdb independently ran MiXCR on the PCR reads; one entry per CDR3 protein. The sample yields approximately 17,000 distinct CDR3 sequences, 50% to 65% seen once. Sequences were derived from CD4+ T cells from blood, cultured in vitro, sampled before SARS-CoV-2 vaccination. These receptors were collected from a human donor who had recovered from COVID-19. Each CDR3 is given with its conserved first and last residue. Each record gives: CDR3 length, J gene, V gene, CDR3 protein.

>16|TRBJ2-5|TRBV19
CASSKPSGGGKETQYF
>15|TRBJ1-2|TRBV28
CASSLWPDKTYGYTF
>15|TRBJ1-1|TRBV20-1
CSARVRRTANTEAFF
>12|TRBJ2-5|TRBV10-2
CASSGTQETQYF
>14|TRBJ2-7|TRBV20-1
CSARVLAGAYEQYF
>17|TRBJ2-3|TRBV7-9
CASSLGSGTASTDTQYF
>15|TRBJ1-2|TRBV10-3
CAIRRQGGEAYGYTF
>15|TRBJ2-2|TRBV20-1
CSAPKTRPNTGELFF
>12|TRBJ2-3|TRBV7-9
CASGGRSDTQYF
>13|TRBJ2-2|TRBV5-8
CASSSGSSGELFF
>16|TRBJ2-7|TRBV2
CASRPGTSGRKYEQYF
>15|TRBJ2-5|TRBV5-1
CASSSERVFVETQYF
>16|TRBJ2-2|TRBV5-8
CASSLIVTTNTGELFF
>17|TRBJ1-6|TRBV7-6
CASSLDPPSSYNSPLHF
>11|TRBJ2-1|TRBV20-1
CSANVYNEQFF
>12|NA|TRBV7-9
CASSLVEETQYF
>15|TRBJ2-5|TRBV7-9
CASSLAPGAQETQYF
>18|TRBJ2-3|TRBV7-9
CASSQSPGGGRGTDTQYF
>14|TRBJ1-2|TRBV19
CASSRYRADYGYTF
>18|TRBJ1-2|TRBV20-1
CSARDESGKRKGPTIYTF
>14|TRBJ1-2|TRBV20-1
CSARDLGVSGGYTF
>18|TRBJ1-3|TRBV6-1
CASSAGRYAARSGNTIYF